This T cell receptor (beta chain) was recovered during a study of response to subunit inactivated influenza vaccine. This clonotype was observed a handful of times. Antigen specificity is unknown. Study-level findings and limits: New T cells are recruited in small numbers by each seasonal influenza vaccination, according to the authors' suggestion.

Germline CDR1 and CDR2: SEHNR and FQNEAQ (reference sequence). Trimming removed 5 bases from V and 4 bases from J, with 17 bases in between. CDR3 length: 15 amino acids. TCRdb fed the RT-PCR reads into MiXCR, producing one record per CDR3 protein. This sample has about 570,000 distinct CDR3 sequences, with about 11% found just once. These data also featured in a second study, about T cells expressing NK-cell markers. That work adds: Scientists made TCR beta cDNA using 5'RACE template switching with UMIs. Several experiments confined sorting to alpha-beta TCR T cells with an anti-gamma-delta TCR antibody. Of CD8+ T cells, roughly 1.0-7.0% belonged to dominant NKG2C+ clonotypes in 5 to 7 donors. These same clonotypes (in several donors) also led the CD3+CD56-NKG2C+ fraction.

The clonotype was recovered from a man between 45 and 60 years old who received an inactivated influenza vaccine. The source material was PBMCs from blood, sampled on the day of vaccination. V usage is TRBV7-9 and J usage is TRBJ1-2; D remains unclear. CDR3 region: CASSKVRGDSYGYTF. The CDR3 region has the DNA TGTGCCAGCAGCAAAGTACGGGGAGATTCCTATGGCTACACCTTC.